This T cell receptor beta chain stems from a study of human T cells and chemical hapten exposure. Overall study context: Each patient's scalp received weekly diphenylcyclopropenone throughout the approximately 24-week study. Study-level findings and limits: Compared to controls, expanded TCRs made significantly more large clusters of similar CDR3s.

V gave up 3 bases and J gave up 0 bases, with 18 bases separating them. Looked up from germline, CDR1 is LNHNV and CDR2 is YYDKDF (reference sequence). This CDR3 has 18 residues. TCRdb ran MiXCR on the RACE reads and lists one entry per CDR3 protein. This sample yields 45,000 to 60,000 distinct CDR3 sequences, of which around 12% are seen a single time; 2% to 3% belongs to the top ten. Note on this clonotype: Its antigen is undetermined.

Specified time point: patch test 3, about 24 weeks after DPC sensitization. The treatment: therapeutic diphenylcyclopropenone sensitization with weekly scalp DPC. This clonotype originated in a young man with alopecia areata. Some clones in this sample may be carry-over from other donors' samples. The chain joins TRBV15 to TRBJ2-4; D uncertain. The material was whole blood, obtained in connection with sensitization to the hapten diphenylcyclopropenone (DPC). CDR3 sequence (DNA): TGTGCCACCAGCAGCTCGCGGCAAAAATTATTAGCCAAAAACATTCAGTACTTC. As protein: CATSSSRQKLLAKNIQYF.